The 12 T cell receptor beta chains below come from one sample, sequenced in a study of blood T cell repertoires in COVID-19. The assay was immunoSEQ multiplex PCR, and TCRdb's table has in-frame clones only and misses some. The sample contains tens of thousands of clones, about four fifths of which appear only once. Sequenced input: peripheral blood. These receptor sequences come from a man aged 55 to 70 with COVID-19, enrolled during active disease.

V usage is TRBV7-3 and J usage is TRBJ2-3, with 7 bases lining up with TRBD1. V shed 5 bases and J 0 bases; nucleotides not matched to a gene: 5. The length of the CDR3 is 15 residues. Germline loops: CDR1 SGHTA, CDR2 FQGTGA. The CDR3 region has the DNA TGTGCCAGCAGCCCGGGGACAGCTAGCACAGATACGCAGTATTTT. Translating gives CASSPGTASTDTQYF.

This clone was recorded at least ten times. The chain's CDR3 is CASSYLLAGDEQFF. The DNA for the CDR3 is TGTGCCAGCAGTTACTTACTAGCGGGAGATGAGCAGTTCTTC. The chain joins TRBV6-6 to TRBJ2-1; 11 bases are a match to TRBD2. Germline V gene data show CDR1 as MNHNY and CDR2 as SVGAGI (reference sequence). The CDR3 consists of 14 residues. V dropped 1 base and J dropped 8; count of bases not matched to a gene: 1.

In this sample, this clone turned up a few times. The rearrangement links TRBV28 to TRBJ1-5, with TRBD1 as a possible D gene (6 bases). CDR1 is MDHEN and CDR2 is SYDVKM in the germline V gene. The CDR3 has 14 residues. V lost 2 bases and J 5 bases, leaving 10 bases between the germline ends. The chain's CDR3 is CASSLPGGYQPQHF. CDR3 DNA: TGTGCCAGCAGTTTACCGGGGGGCTATCAGCCCCAGCATTTT.

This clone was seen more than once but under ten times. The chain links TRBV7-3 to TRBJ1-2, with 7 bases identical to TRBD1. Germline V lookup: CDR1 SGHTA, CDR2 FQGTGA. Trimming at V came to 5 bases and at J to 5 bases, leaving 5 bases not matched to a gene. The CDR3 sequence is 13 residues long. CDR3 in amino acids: CASSRGQLYGYTF. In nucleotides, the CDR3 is TGTGCCAGCAGCAGGGGGCAGCTTTATGGCTACACCTTC. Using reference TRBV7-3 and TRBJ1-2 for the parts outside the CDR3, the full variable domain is GAGVSQTPSNKVTEKGKYVELRCDPISGHTALYWYRQSLGQGPEFLIYFQGTGAADDSGLPNDRFFAVRPEGSVSTLKIQRTERGDSAVYLCASSRGQLYGYTFGSGTRLTVV.

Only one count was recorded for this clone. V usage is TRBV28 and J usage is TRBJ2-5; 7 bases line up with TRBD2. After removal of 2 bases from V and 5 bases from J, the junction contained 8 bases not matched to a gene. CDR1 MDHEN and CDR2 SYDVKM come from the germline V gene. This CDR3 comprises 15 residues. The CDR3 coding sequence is TGTGCCAGCAGTTTAGCCGGCGCGGGGGTGGAGACCCAGTACTTC. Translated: CASSLAGAGVETQYF.

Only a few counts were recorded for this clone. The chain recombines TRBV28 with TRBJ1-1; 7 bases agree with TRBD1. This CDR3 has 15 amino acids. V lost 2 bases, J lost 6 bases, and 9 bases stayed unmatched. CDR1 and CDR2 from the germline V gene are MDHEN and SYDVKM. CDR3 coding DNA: TGTGCCAGCAGTTTACCCCAGGGGGTGGGTGCTGAAGCTTTCTTT. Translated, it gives CASSLPQGVGAEAFF.

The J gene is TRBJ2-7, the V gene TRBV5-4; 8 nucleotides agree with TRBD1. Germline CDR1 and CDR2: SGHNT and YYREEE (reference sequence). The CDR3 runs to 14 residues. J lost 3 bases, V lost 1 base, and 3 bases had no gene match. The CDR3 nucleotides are TGTGCCAGCAGCTTGAGCGGACAGGGCTACGAGCAGTACTTC. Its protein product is CASSLSGQGYEQYF.

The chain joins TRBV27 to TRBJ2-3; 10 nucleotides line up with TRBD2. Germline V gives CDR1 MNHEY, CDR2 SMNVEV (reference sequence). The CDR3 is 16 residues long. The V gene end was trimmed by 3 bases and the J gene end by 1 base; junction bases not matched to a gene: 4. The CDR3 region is CASSFSAGGRTDTQYF. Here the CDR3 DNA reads TGTGCCAGCAGTTTCTCAGCGGGGGGGCGCACAGATACGCAGTATTTT.

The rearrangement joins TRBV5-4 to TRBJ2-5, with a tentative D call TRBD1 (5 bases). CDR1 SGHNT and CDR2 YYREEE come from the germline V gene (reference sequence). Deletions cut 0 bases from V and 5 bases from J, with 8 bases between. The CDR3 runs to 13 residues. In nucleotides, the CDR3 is TGTGCCAGCAGCTTGGAAGGGGTGGAGACCCAGTACTTC. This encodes CASSLEGVETQYF.

This CDR3 reads CASSVQGYYGYTF. In nucleotides, the CDR3 is TGTGCCAGCTCGGTACAGGGCTACTATGGCTACACCTTC. This rearrangement joins TRBV2 to TRBJ1-2, with D tentatively TRBD1 (6 bases). The CDR3 sequence is 13 residues long. V was shortened by 8 bases and J by 3 bases, with 13 bases between the two germline ends. Germline V CDR1 and CDR2: SNHLY, FYNNEI.

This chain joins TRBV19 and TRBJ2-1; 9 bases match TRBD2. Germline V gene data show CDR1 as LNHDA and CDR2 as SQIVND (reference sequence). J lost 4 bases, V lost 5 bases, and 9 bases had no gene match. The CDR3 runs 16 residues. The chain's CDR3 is CASSPTGTSLYNEQFF. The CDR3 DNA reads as TGTGCCAGTAGTCCCACCGGGACTAGCCTGTACAATGAGCAGTTCTTC.

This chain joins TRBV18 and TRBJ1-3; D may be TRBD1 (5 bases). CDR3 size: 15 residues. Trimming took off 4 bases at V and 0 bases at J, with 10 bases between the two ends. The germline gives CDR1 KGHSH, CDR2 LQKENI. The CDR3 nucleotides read TGTGCCAGCTCACGGGACTCCCGCTCTGGAAACACCATATATTTT. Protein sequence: CASSRDSRSGNTIYF.